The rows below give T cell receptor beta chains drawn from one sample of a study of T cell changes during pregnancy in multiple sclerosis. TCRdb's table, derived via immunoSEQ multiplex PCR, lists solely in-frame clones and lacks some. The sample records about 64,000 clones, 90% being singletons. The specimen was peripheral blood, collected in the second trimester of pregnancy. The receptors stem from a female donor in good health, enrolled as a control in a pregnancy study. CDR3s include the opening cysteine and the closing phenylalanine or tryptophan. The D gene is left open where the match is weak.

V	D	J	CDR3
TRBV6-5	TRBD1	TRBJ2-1	CASRGQGGYNEQFF
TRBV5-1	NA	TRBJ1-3	CASSLYTGNQGNTIYF
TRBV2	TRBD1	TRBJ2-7	CASRMDRGGEQYF
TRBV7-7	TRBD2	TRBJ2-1	CASSFGTSSREQFF
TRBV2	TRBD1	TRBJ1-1	CASSDRQGGTEAFF
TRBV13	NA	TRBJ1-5	CASSLGQFNQPQHF
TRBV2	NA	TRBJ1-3	CAVVVGDIYGNTIYF
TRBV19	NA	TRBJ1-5	CATGSTGLNQPQHF
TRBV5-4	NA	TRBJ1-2	CASSPVADSWSGYTF
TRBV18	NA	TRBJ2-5	CASSPSREETQYF
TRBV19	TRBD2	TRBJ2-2	CASSWTSGENTGELFF
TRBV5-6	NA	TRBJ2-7	CASSLARGSYEQYF
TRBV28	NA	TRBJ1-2	CASAIVGRNYGYTF
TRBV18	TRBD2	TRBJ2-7	CASSPSGRTSGRAFSYEQYF
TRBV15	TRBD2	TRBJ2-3	CATSRDQRGDYTDTQYF